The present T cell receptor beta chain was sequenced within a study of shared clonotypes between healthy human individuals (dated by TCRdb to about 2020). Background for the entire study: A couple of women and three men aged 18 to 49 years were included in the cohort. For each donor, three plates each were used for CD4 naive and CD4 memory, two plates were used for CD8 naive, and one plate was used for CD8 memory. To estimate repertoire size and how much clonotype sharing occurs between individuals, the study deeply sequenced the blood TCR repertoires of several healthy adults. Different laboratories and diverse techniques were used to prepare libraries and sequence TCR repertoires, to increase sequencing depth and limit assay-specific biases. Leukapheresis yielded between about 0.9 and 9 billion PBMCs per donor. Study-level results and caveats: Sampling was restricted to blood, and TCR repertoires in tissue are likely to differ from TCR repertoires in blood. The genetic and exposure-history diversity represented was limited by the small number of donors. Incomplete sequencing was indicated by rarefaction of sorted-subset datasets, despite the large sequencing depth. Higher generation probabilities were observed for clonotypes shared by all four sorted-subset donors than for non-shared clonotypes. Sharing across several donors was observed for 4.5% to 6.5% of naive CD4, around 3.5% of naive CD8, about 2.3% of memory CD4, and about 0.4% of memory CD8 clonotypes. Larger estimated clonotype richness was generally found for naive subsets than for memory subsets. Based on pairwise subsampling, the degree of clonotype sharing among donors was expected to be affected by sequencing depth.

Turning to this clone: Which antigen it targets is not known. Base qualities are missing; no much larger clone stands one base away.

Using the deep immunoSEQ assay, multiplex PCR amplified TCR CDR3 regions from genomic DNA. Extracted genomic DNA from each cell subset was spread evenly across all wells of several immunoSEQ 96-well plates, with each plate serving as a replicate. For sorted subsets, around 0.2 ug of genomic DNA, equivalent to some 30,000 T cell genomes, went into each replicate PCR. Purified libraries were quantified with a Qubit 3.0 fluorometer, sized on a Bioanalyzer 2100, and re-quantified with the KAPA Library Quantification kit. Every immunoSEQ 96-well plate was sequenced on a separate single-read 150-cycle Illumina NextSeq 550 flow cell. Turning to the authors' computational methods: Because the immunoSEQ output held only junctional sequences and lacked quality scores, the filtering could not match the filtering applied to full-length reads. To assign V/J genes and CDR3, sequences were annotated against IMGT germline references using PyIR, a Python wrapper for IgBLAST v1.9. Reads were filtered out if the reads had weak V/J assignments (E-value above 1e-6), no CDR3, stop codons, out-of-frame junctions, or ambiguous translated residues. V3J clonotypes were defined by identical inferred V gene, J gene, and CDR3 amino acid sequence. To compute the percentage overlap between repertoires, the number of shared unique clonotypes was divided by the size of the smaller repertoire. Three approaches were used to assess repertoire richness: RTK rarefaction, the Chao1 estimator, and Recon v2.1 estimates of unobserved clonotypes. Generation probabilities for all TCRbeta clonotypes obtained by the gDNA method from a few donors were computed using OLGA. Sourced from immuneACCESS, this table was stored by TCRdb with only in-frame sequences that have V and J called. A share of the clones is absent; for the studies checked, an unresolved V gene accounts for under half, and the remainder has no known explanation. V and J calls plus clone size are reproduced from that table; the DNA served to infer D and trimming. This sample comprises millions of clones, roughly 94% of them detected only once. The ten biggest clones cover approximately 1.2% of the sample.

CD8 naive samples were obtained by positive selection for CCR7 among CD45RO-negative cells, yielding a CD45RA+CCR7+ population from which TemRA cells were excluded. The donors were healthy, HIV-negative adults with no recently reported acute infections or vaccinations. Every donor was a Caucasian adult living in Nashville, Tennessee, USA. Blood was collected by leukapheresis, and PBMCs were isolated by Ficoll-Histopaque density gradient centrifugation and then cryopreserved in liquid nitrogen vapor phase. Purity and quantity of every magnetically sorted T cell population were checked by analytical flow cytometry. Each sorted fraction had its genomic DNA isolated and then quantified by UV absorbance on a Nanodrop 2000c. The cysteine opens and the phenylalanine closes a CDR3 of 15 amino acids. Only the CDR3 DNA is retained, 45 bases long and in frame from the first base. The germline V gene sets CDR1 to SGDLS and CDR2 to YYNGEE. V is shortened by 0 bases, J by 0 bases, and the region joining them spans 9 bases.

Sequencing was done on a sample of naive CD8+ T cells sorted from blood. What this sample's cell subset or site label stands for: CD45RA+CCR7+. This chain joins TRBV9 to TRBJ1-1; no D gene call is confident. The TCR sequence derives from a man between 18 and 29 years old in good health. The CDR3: CASSVGRGLNTEAFF. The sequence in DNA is TGTGCCAGCAGCGTAGGCCGGGGTCTGAACACTGAAGCTTTCTTT. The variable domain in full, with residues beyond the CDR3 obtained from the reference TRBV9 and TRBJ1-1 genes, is DSGVTQTPKHLITATGQRVTLRCSPRSGDLSVYWYQQSLDQGLQFLIQYYNGEERAKGNILERFSAQQFPDLHSELNLSSLELGDSALYFCASSVGRGLNTEAFFGQGTRLTVV.